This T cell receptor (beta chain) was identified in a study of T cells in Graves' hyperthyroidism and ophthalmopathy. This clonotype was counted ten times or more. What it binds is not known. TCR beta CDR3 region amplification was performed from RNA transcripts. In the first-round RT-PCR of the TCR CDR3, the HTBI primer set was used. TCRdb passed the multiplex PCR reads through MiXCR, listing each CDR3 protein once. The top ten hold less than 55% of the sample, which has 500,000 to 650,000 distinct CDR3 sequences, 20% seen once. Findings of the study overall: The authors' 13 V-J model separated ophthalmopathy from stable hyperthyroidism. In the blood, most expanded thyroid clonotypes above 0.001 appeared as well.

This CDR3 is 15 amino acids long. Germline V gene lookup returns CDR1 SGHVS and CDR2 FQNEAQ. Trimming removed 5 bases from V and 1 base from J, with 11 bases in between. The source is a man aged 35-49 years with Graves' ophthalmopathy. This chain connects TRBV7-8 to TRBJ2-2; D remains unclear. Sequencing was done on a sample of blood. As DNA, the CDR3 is TGTGCCAGCAGCGGAAAAGACAAGAACACCGGGGAGCTGTTTTTT. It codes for CASSGKDKNTGELFF.